This T cell receptor beta chain was recorded in a study of blood T cell repertoires in COVID-19. The CDR3 contains 17 residues. The J segment lost 3 bases and the V segment lost 5 bases, leaving 13 bases of the junction unmatched. Germline V gives CDR1 MNHEY, CDR2 SMNVEV (reference sequence). The data were produced by immunoSEQ multiplex PCR, yet TCRdb's version contains in-frame clones alone and is incomplete. The table includes roughly 280,000 clones, 88% detected once. The source of this sequence is a woman aged 45 to 65 who had recovered from COVID-19. Sequenced sample: PBMCs or T cells enriched from blood (not recorded which). This chain joins TRBV27 and TRBJ2-7; 10 bases agree with TRBD2. CDR3 amino acids: CASSKMKTGTSVYEQYF. In DNA, the CDR3 is TGTGCCAGCAGTAAAATGAAAACCGGGACTAGCGTCTACGAGCAGTACTTC.